The 14 T cell receptor beta chains below all came from one sample that was sequenced in a study of shared clonotypes between healthy human individuals. Naive-designated CD8 cells lacked CD45RO, were positively enriched for CCR7, and omitted terminally differentiated effector memory CD45RA+ cells. Generated by immunoSEQ multiplex PCR, the TCRdb table keeps only in-frame clones and is missing some. Altogether some 2.1 million clones are present, 85% to 95% being singletons, with the ten largest covering around 1.1%. The specimen was naive CD8+ T cells sorted from blood. The receptors come from a man aged 18-30 years in good health.

The V and J genes are TRBV6-1 and TRBJ1-2; the D is unclear. CDR3 length equals 14 residues. Per the germline V gene, CDR1 is MNHNS and CDR2 is SASEGT. Deletions cut 3 bases from V and 1 base from J, with 9 bases between. DNA for the CDR3: TGTGCCAGCAGTGATATGGTGGATAACTATGGCTACACCTTC. The encoded protein is CASSDMVDNYGYTF.

The chain uses TRBV7-8 and TRBJ1-1; D gene uncertain. V was clipped by 2 bases and J by 0 bases, with 7 bases between them. The CDR3 is 14 amino acids. Germline lookup yields CDR1 SGHVS and CDR2 FQNEAQ. The CDR3 DNA reads TGTGCCAGCAGCTTATACCAAATGAACACTGAAGCTTTCTTT. Encoded protein: CASSLYQMNTEAFF.

This clone was observed a few times. The chain uses TRBV10-3 and TRBJ2-1; 10 positions agree with TRBD2. V trimming: 2 bases; J trimming: 8 bases; junction bases outside the gene matches: 6. The CDR3 loop spans 15 amino acids. Germline V lookup: CDR1 ENHRY, CDR2 SYGVKD. CDR3 sequence (DNA): TGTGCCATCAGTGAGAGGGCTAGCGGGAGAGATGAGCAGTTCTTC. This codes for CAISERASGRDEQFF.

The chain has TRBV25-1 and TRBJ1-4; D perhaps matches TRBD1 (5 bases). V lost 0 bases and J 8 bases, leaving 16 bases between the germline ends. The CDR3 length is 16 residues. Germline lookup yields CDR1 MGHDK and CDR2 SYGVNS. CDR3: CASSEYGDREGEKLFF. The CDR3 DNA is TGTGCCAGCAGTGAATACGGGGACCGTGAGGGGGAAAAACTGTTTTTT.

This chain uses TRBV11-3 with TRBJ2-1; weak D call: TRBD1 (5 bases). Germline CDR1 reads SGHNT; CDR2 reads YENEEA. The V end was cut by 5 bases, the J end by 8 bases, with 19 bases between. CDR3 length: 15 residues. This chain's CDR3 is CASSLRTRSTDEQFF. The CDR3 DNA sequence: TGTGCCAGCAGCCTTCGGACAAGATCTACCGATGAGCAGTTCTTC.

The chain has TRBV5-6 and TRBJ2-2; D may be TRBD1 (5 bases). The germline V gene encodes CDR1 SGHDT and CDR2 YYEEEE. CDR3 length: 14 amino acids. Deletions cut 5 bases from V and 7 bases from J, with 15 bases between. In DNA, the CDR3 is TGTGCCAGCAGTCCGACCCAGGGTCACGGGGAGCTGTTTTTT. It is translated as CASSPTQGHGELFF.

The chain has TRBV9 and TRBJ2-3; 13 bases agree with TRBD2. Trimming cost V 2 bases and J 2 bases; bases outside gene matches: 2. The CDR3 has 16 amino acids. The germline gives CDR1 SGDLS, CDR2 YYNGEE. CDR3 protein: CASSVTSGGLTDTQYF. CDR3 DNA: TGTGCCAGCAGCGTGACTAGCGGGGGGCTCACAGATACGCAGTATTTT.

The chain carries TRBV9 and TRBJ1-1; 9 bases agree with TRBD1. Germline CDR1 is SGDLS and CDR2 is YYNGEE. V lost 0 bases and J lost 0; bases outside the gene matches: 3. The CDR3 spans 16 residues. This chain's CDR3 is CASSVGTGAMNTEAFF. In DNA form, the CDR3 reads TGTGCCAGCAGCGTAGGGACAGGGGCCATGAACACTGAAGCTTTCTTT.

Here the CDR3 reads CASSLLASQETQYF. The CDR3 bases are TGTGCCAGCAGCTTGTTGGCGTCCCAAGAGACCCAGTACTTC. J is TRBJ2-5 and V is TRBV13; no reliable D call. CDR1 and CDR2 (germline): PRHDT, FYEKMQ (reference sequence). Trimming removed 3 bases at V and 1 base at J, with 9 bases between. The CDR3 has 14 amino acids.

This clone was observed a few times. The chain couples TRBV5-1 to TRBJ2-2, with TRBD1 as a possible D gene (5 bases). Germline CDR1 SGHRS, CDR2 YFSETQ. V lost 7 bases, J lost 2 bases, and 12 bases lay in between. The CDR3 has 14 residues. CDR3 DNA: TGCGCCAGCGCGGAGCAGGGCAACACCGGGGAGCTGTTTTTT. Translated: CASAEQGNTGELFF.

This chain uses TRBV7-2 with TRBJ1-6; D is unclear. The V end lost 4 bases, the J end lost 7 bases, and 20 bases lay between the germline ends. The germline V gene encodes CDR1 SGHTA and CDR2 FQGNSA. The CDR3 sequence is 17 residues long. CDR3 residues: CASSYNPFGEANSPLHF. The CDR3 nucleotides read TGTGCCAGCAGCTATAACCCATTTGGCGAGGCAAATTCACCCCTCCACTTT.

This rearrangement joins TRBV6-6 to TRBJ2-5; 9 bases fit TRBD1. Germline CDR1 reads MNHNY; CDR2 reads SVGAGI (reference sequence). The CDR3 is 13 residues long. With V trimmed by 6 bases and J by 3 bases, 2 bases remained unmatched. The CDR3 DNA reads TGTGCCAGCAGAAGGACAGGGGAAGAGACCCAGTACTTC. This translates into CASRRTGEETQYF.

The V and J genes are TRBV6-5 and TRBJ2-7, with D uncertain. Germline loops: CDR1 MNHEY, CDR2 SVGAGI. Deletions cut 8 bases from V and 0 bases from J, with 17 bases between. This CDR3 spans 15 amino acids. The CDR3 loop reads CASSLEKIPSYEQYF. In DNA form, the CDR3 reads TGTGCCAGCTCTCTTGAGAAAATTCCCTCCTACGAGCAGTACTTC.

The gene calls are TRBV19 and TRBJ2-3; D gene ambiguous. The CDR3 loop spans 14 amino acids. V lost 0 bases to trimming and J lost 4 bases, with 8 bases between them. The V gene's germline CDR1 is LNHDA and CDR2 SQIVND (reference sequence). CDR3 in amino acids: CASSIDLEADTQYF. In DNA form, the CDR3 reads TGTGCCAGTAGTATAGATCTTGAAGCAGATACGCAGTATTTT.